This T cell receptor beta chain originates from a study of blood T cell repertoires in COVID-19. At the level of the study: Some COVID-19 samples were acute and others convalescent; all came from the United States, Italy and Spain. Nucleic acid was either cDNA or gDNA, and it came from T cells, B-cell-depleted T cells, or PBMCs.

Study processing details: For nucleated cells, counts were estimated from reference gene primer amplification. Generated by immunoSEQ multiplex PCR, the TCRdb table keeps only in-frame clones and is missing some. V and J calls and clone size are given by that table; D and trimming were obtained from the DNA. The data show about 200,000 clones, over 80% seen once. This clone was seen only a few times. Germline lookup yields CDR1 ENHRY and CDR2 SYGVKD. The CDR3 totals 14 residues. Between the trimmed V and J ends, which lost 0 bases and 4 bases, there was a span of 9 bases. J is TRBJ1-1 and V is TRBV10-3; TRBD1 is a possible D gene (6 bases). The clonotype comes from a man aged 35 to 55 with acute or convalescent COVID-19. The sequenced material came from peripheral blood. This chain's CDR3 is CAISESRGSTEAFF. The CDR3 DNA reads TGTGCCATCAGTGAGTCGAGGGGGAGCACTGAAGCTTTCTTT.